This T cell receptor beta chain was profiled in a study of vaccination effects on CD4 cells after COVID-19. The count of this clone is one. The antigen is unknown. General study points: Long after vaccination, the clones induced by infection and by vaccine shrank markedly in size. Only 1 of 255 vaccine-induced clones from healthy vaccinees cross-reacted with common cold coronaviruses.

Trimming took off 0 bases at V and 2 bases at J, with 4 bases between the two ends. This CDR3 is built from 14 residues. CDR1 and CDR2 from the germline V gene are MRHNA and SNTAGT. The ViraFEST assay expanded antigen-specific CD4+ T cells with viral peptide pools before sequencing. Upon completion of 10 to 11 days in culture, CD4+ T cells were isolated. Of the BNT162b2 and mRNA-1273 vaccines, participants received two doses of one or the other. Vaccine recipients, nucleocapsid antibody negative, had no prior SARS-CoV-2 infection. Cultures had half their medium replaced with IL-2 medium on days 3 and 7. Profiled with immunoSEQ multiplex PCR; TCRdb holds only in-frame clones, not every one. The data hold about 80,000 clones, with about three quarters observed a single time.

The rearrangement joins TRBV6-4 to TRBJ2-2; the D is unclear. The sequence came from a human donor who received a COVID-19 vaccine. Specimen: CD4+ T cells from PBMCs cultured with HCoV-OC43 spike peptides, collected after COVID-19 vaccination. Specified subset: HCoV-OC43 spike overlapping peptide pool stimulation. The CDR3 DNA reads as TGTGCCAGCAGTGACTCGATAAACACCGGGGAGCTGTTTTTT. Its protein product is CASSDSINTGELFF.